This T cell receptor (beta chain) appears in the sequencing data of a study of liver allograft versus peripheral blood T cells. For the study at large: In transplanted livers, T cell receptor repertoires were compared with those found in the recipients' peripheral blood.

After removal of 0 bases from V and 1 base from J, the junction contained 17 bases not matched to a gene. The CDR3 is 19 amino acids. Germline V CDR1 and CDR2: DFQATT, SNEGSKA (reference sequence). Study-wide findings and caveats: It was reported that the T cell receptor repertoires found inside liver allografts differed from those that were detected in peripheral blood.

TCRdb analysed the reads with MiXCR anew, one entry per CDR3 protein. The sample records fewer than 15,000 distinct CDR3 sequences, approximately 18% being singletons. This clonotype was seen more than once but under ten times. The antigen is undetermined. This clonotype originated in a human patient who had a liver transplant. Some T cells may trace back to the graft donor. The chain combines TRBV20-1 with TRBJ1-1; 7 nucleotides align to TRBD1. CDR3 bases: TGCAGTGCTAGAGATGGGGCCGAGGGACAGCTAGCTCCGAACACTGAAGCTTTCTTT. This translates into CSARDGAEGQLAPNTEAFF.